One sample yielded the 3 T cell receptor beta chains listed below, sequenced in a study of cytomegalovirus exposure and HLA in healthy donors. The primer mix had 60 Vbeta and 13 Jbeta primers. Sequencing used immunoSEQ multiplex PCR; TCRdb keeps in-frame clones, though not all of them. Of approximately 150,000 clones listed, over 70% are singletons. The sequenced sample was PBMCs. The receptors were gathered from a man younger than 35 in good health and CMV-seropositive.

V and J are TRBV7-9 and TRBJ1-2, with TRBD1 matching over 7 bases. The CDR3 is 13 amino acids. The junction had 8 bases not matched to a gene; V was cut back by 5 bases and J by 8 bases. The germline V gene has CDR1 SEHNR and CDR2 FQNEAQ (reference sequence). The CDR3: CASSPLGTDGYTF. The CDR3 bases are TGTGCCAGCAGCCCTTTAGGGACAGACGGCTACACCTTC.

The J gene is TRBJ1-5, the V gene TRBV7-2; D might be TRBD1 (5 bases). Trimming removed 1 base at V and 2 bases at J, with 18 bases between. Germline CDR1 reads SGHTA; CDR2 reads FQGNSA. CDR3 length: 18 amino acids. The CDR3 loop is CASSLDGGAQGRNQPQHF. In DNA form, the CDR3 reads TGTGCCAGCAGCTTAGATGGAGGGGCTCAGGGACGCAATCAGCCCCAGCATTTT.

The rearrangement joins TRBV11-3 to TRBJ2-7; 9 nucleotides match TRBD1. CDR3 size: 14 residues. Germline-derived CDR1 and CDR2 are SGHNT and YENEEA. The V and J ends lost 4 bases and 1 base, in that order; junction bases with no gene match: 2. The DNA of the CDR3 is TGTGCCAGCAGCTCCGGGACAGGGTCCTACGAGCAGTACTTC. Protein sequence: CASSSGTGSYEQYF.